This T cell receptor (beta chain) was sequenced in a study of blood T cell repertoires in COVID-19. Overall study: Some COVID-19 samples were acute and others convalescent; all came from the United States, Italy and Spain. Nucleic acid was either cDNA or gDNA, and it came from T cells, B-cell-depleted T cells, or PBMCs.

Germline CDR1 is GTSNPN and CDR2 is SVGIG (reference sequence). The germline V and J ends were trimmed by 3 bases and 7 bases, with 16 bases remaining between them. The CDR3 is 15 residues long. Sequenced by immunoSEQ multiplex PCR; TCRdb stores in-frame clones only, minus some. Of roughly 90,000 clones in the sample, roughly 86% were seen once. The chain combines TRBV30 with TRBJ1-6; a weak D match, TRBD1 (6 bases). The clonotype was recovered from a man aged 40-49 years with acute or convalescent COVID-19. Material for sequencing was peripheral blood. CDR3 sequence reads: CAWSPTGFGNSPLHF. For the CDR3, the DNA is TGTGCCTGGAGCCCGACAGGATTTGGAAATTCACCCCTCCACTTT.